This passage covers 5 T cell receptor beta chains from one sample sequenced in a study of blood T cell repertoires in COVID-19. Assay: immunoSEQ multiplex PCR; the TCRdb copy retains only in-frame clones and omits some. This table holds 200,000 to 250,000 clones, 84% found once. Sequenced material: peripheral blood. The receptors were gathered from a woman in her forties or fifties with active or convalescent COVID-19.

The rearrangement links TRBV3-1 (or the pseudogene TRBV3-2) to TRBJ2-2, with D possibly matching TRBD2 (5 bases). This CDR3 contains 14 residues. Trimming cost V 4 bases and J 4 bases, with 10 bases left between them. In germline, CDR1 is LGHDT, CDR2 YNNKEL (reference sequence). This chain's CDR3 is CASSLPEGTGELFF. CDR3 sequence (DNA): TGTGCCAGCAGCCTCCCCGAGGGCACCGGGGAGCTGTTTTTT.

This clone showed up just once. The chain recombines TRBV12-3 or TRBV12-4 with TRBJ2-1; tentatively, D is TRBD1 (5 bases). V was shortened by 4 bases and J by 9 bases, with 7 bases between the two germline ends. The CDR3 has 11 amino acids. The CDR3 region has the DNA TGTGCCAGCAGTTCTAGGGGTGAGCAGTTCTTC. Encoded protein: CASSSRGEQFF.

J is TRBJ1-2 and V is TRBV6-2 or TRBV6-3; D is possibly TRBD1 (6 bases). CDR1 and CDR2 (germline): MNHEY, SVGEGT. The CDR3 has 13 residues. Trimming shortened V by 5 bases and J by 4 bases, and 11 bases separated the two germline ends. Here the CDR3 DNA reads TGTGCCAGCAGTGCACAGGGAGTCTATGGCTACACCTTC. Translation gives CASSAQGVYGYTF.

V is TRBV11-2 and J is TRBJ2-5, with TRBD2 matching over 7 bases. Germline CDR1 reads SGHAT; CDR2 reads FQNNGV. V trimming: 3 bases; J trimming: 3 bases; junction bases outside the gene matches: 10. This CDR3 region has 16 residues. The CDR3 DNA follows: TGTGCCAGCAGCTTTGAGGGAGGGGTTAGGGAAGAGACCCAGTACTTC. Protein: CASSFEGGVREETQYF.

The chain couples TRBV5-4 to TRBJ1-2; no reliable D call. The CDR3 covers 12 residues. Germline lookup yields CDR1 SGHNT and CDR2 YYREEE (reference sequence). V was pared by 1 base and J by 4 bases, with 5 bases between. The chain's CDR3 is CASSLNTYGYTF. CDR3 nucleotide sequence: TGTGCCAGCAGCTTGAACACCTATGGCTACACCTTC.